This T cell receptor beta chain was documented in a study of regulatory T cells in long-lasting Graves disease. Study-wide background: Less than 3 months of antithyroid drugs had been taken by newly diagnosed Graves' patients.

The CDR3 has 16 amino acids. Germline V lookup: CDR1 ENHRY, CDR2 SYGVKD. Trimming removed 5 bases from V and 2 bases from J, with 17 bases in between. Researchers made TCR beta libraries by using iRepertoire HTBI primers and running Arm-PCR on CDR3 regions. TCRdb re-called the multiplex PCR reads through MiXCR, storing one row per CDR3 protein. The sample carries hundreds of thousands of distinct CDR3 sequences, about 15% recorded once. The study, taken as a whole, reports: Lower TCR diversity characterized persistent Graves' patients relative to newly diagnosed patients. Peripheral blood, not thyroid tissue, was the sole material studied.

This clonotype came up many times. The antigen is not known. Time point defined: newly diagnosed GD, antithyroid drugs for less than 3 months. After RNA was extracted from PBMCs, the TCR library was made from it. These sequences were also reported in another study, on T cells in Graves' hyperthyroidism and ophthalmopathy. That report notes: The primer set for the first-round RT-PCR of the TCR CDR3 was HTBI.

The sample consisted of peripheral blood mononuclear cells (PBMCs), taken at new diagnosis, from a patient treated with antithyroid drugs. The TCR comes from a woman aged 35-65 years with Graves disease. This chain links TRBV10-3 with TRBJ2-3; D may correspond to TRBD1 or TRBD2 (6 bases each). The CDR3 DNA reads TGTGCCATCAGTAGGGGGGCAGGGCGTGACACAGATACGCAGTATTTT. Protein product: CAISRGAGRDTDTQYF.